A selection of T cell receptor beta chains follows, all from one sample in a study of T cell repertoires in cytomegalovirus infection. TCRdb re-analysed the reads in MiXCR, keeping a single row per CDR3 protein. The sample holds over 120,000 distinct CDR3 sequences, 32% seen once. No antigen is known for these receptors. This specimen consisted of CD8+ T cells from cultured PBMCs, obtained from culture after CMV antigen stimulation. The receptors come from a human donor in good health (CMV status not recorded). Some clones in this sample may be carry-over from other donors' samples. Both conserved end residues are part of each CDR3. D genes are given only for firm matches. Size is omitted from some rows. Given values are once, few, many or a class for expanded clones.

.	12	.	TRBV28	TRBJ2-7	CASSRRSGGQYF	TGTGCCAGCAGCCGGAGATCCGGGGGGCAGTACTTC
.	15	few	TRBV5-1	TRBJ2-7	CASSGPLADPYEQYF	TGCGCCAGCAGCGGGCCCCTCGCGGATCCCTACGAGCAGTACTTC
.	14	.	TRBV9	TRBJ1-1	CASSVGPLKTEAFF	TGTGCCAGCAGCGTAGGTCCACTAAAGACTGAAGCTTTCTTT
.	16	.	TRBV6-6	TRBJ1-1	CASSYSIFGANTEAFF	TGTGCCAGCAGTTACTCGATTTTCGGGGCGAACACTGAAGCTTTCTTT
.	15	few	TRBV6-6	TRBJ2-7	CASSYSNPASYEQYF	TGTGCCAGCAGTTACTCGAACCCTGCCTCCTACGAGCAGTACTTC
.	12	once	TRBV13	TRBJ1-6	CASSSFNSPLHF	TGTGCCAGCAGTAGTTTTAATTCACCCCTCCACTTT
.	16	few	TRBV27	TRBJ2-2	CASSSSYGANTGELFF	TGTGCCAGCAGTTCCTCCTACGGGGCTAACACCGGGGAGCTGTTTTTT
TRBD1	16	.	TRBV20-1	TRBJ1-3	CSAHTGNRGFGNTIYF	TGCAGTGCTCACACAGGGAACAGGGGTTTCGGAAATACCATATATTTT
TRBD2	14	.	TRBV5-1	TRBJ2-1	CASSLGLAGEEQFF	TGCGCCAGCAGCTTGGGTCTAGCGGGGGAAGAGCAGTTCTTC
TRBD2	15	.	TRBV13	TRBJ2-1	CASGGDAGRNDEQFF	TGTGCCAGCGGCGGAGACGCCGGGAGGAATGATGAGCAGTTCTTC
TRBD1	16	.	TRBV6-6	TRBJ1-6	CASSGTGSSYNSPLHF	TGTGCCAGCAGTGGGACAGGGAGCTCCTATAATTCACCCCTCCACTTT
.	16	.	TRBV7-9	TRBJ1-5	CASSLGTPYSNQPQHF	TGTGCCAGCAGCTTAGGGACACCATATAGCAATCAGCCCCAGCATTTT
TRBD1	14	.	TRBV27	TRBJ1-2	CASSPRTGGYGYTF	TGTGCCAGCAGTCCCAGGACAGGGGGCTATGGCTACACCTTC
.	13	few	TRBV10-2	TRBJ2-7	CASSEDGFYEQYF	TGCGCCAGCAGTGAGGACGGTTTCTACGAGCAGTACTTC
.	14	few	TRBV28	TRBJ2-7	CASSFRGSSYEQYF	TGTGCCAGCAGTTTTAGAGGGTCCTCCTACGAGCAGTACTTC
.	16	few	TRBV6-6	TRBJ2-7	CASSYSSEFTAYEQYF	TGTGCCAGCAGTTACTCGAGCGAGTTTACCGCCTACGAGCAGTACTTC
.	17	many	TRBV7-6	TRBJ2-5	CASSLAPPSGVQETQYF	TGTGCCAGCAGCTTAGCACCACCTTCGGGAGTTCAAGAGACCCAGTACTTC
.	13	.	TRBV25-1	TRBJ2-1	CASSVMRGGEQFF	TGTGCCAGCAGTGTGATGCGGGGCGGTGAGCAGTTCTTC
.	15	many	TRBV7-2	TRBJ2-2	CASSRSGPNTGELFF	TGTGCCAGCAGCAGAAGCGGTCCGAACACCGGGGAGCTGTTTTTT
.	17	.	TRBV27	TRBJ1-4	CASSHISSRATNEKLFF	TGTGCCAGCAGCCATATCTCCTCAAGGGCAACTAATGAAAAACTGTTTTTT
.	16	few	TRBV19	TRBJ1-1	CASSIVGDSMNTEAFF	TGTGCCAGTAGTATAGTCGGTGACAGCATGAACACTGAAGCTTTCTTT
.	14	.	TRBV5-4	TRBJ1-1	CASSRPGDYTEAFF	TGTGCCAGCAGCCGTCCAGGGGATTACACTGAAGCTTTCTTT
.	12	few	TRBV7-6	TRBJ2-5	CASRDIRETQYF	TGTGCCAGCAGAGACATCAGAGAGACCCAGTACTTC
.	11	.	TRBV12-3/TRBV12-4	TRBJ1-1	CASIHSTEAFF	TGTGCCAGCATCCATTCCACTGAAGCTTTCTTT
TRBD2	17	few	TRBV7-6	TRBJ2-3	CASSSQTSGIRTDTQYF	TGTGCCAGCAGCTCCCAGACTAGCGGGATTCGCACAGATACGCAGTATTTT
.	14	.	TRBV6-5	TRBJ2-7	CASTHRDGYYEQYF	TGTGCCAGCACTCACCGGGATGGATACTACGAGCAGTACTTC
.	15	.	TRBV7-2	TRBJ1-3	CASYRSGYSGNTIYF	TGTGCCAGTTACAGATCAGGGTACTCTGGAAACACCATATATTTT
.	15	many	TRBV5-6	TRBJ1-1	CASSLSAWGNTEAFF	TGTGCCAGCAGCTTGTCAGCATGGGGGAACACTGAAGCTTTCTTT
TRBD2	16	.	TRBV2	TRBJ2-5	CASSELTSGNQETQYF	TGTGCCAGCAGTGAATTGACTAGCGGAAACCAAGAGACCCAGTACTTC
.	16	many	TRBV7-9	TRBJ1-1	CASSPQGWGMNTEAFF	TGTGCCAGCAGCCCTCAGGGATGGGGTATGAACACTGAAGCTTTCTTT
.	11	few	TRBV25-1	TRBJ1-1	CASSTGAEAFF	TGTGCCAGCAGTACCGGGGCCGAAGCTTTCTTT
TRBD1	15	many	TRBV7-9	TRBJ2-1	CASTLPGTAYNEQFF	TGTGCCAGCACCCTTCCCGGGACAGCCTACAATGAGCAGTTCTTC
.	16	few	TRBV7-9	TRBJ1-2	CASSPILRGANYGYTF	TGTGCCAGCAGCCCAATCCTCAGGGGCGCTAACTATGGCTACACCTTC
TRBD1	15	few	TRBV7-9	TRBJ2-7	CASSPRTGNPYEQYF	TGTGCCAGCAGCCCCCGGACAGGGAACCCCTACGAGCAGTACTTC
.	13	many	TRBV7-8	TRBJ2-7	CASSASLVWEQYF	TGTGCCAGCAGCGCCTCCCTAGTCTGGGAGCAGTACTTC